This TCR beta chain was retrieved from a study of control samples from healthy donors and cancer patients. Data came from immunoSEQ multiplex PCR; TCRdb stores just in-frame clones and leaves some out. The profile covers about 200,000 clones, with around 90% appearing a single time and about 1.7% taken by the ten largest. This CDR3 is 16 amino acids long. CDR1 is LGHDT, CDR2 YNNKEL, per germline (reference sequence). The V end lost 0 bases, the J end lost 2 bases, and 10 bases lay between the germline ends. The sequence derives from a man aged 25 to 40 in good health. This rearrangement joins TRBV3-1 (or the pseudogene TRBV3-2) to TRBJ1-4; D is ambiguous. Sequences were obtained from blood. The CDR3 DNA sequence: TGTGCCAGCAGCCAAGACCCGATCGGGACTAATGAAAAACTGTTTTTT. The encoded protein is CASSQDPIGTNEKLFF.